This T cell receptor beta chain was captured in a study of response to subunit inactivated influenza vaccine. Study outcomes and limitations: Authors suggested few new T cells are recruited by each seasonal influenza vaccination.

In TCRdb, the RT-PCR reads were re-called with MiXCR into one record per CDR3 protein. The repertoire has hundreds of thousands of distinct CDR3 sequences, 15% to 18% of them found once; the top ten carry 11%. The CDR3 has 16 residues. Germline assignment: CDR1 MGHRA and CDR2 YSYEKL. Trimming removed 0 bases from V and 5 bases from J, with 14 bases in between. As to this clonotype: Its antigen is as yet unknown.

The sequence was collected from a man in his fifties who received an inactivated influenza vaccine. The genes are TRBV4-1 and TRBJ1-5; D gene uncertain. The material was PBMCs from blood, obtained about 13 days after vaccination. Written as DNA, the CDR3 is TGCGCCAGCAGCCAAGATTCGGTGCAGAGCCATCAGCCCCAGCATTTT. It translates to CASSQDSVQSHQPQHF.